The 20 T cell receptor beta chains reported below all come from one sample, sequenced in a study of cytomegalovirus exposure and HLA in healthy donors. Amplification used 60 Vbeta primers and 13 Jbeta primers. Libraries were prepared by immunoSEQ multiplex PCR; TCRdb keeps only in-frame clonotypes and omits some of them. This table holds more than 150,000 clones, 84% found once. Sequencing was performed on PBMCs. Source of these receptors: a girl aged 2 to 9 in good health and CMV-seropositive.

This rearrangement joins TRBV6-5 to TRBJ2-3, with D perhaps TRBD1 (6 bases). Germline V gives CDR1 MNHEY, CDR2 SVGAGI. Deletions cut 1 base from V and 0 bases from J, with 11 bases between. CDR3 size: 16 residues. CDR3 bases: TGTGCCAGCAGTTACTTGCAGGGGATAAGCACAGATACGCAGTATTTT. This codes for CASSYLQGISTDTQYF.

The genes are TRBV30 and TRBJ1-2; 8 bases align to TRBD1. Germline values: CDR1 GTSNPN, CDR2 SVGIG (reference sequence). J gave up 1 base and V 7 bases, and 8 bases lay outside the gene matches. CDR3 length: 14 amino acids. CDR3 protein: CASSGTGDNYGYTF. The CDR3 DNA follows: TGTGCCTCCTCAGGGACAGGTGATAACTATGGCTACACCTTC. Supplemented by reference TRBV30 and TRBJ1-2, the full variable domain reads SQTIHQWPATLVQPVGSPLSLECTVEGTSNPNLYWYRQAAGRGLQLLFYSVGIGQISSEVPQNLSASRPQDRQFILSSKKLLLSDSGFYLCASSGTGDNYGYTFGSGTRLTVV.

This clone showed up just once. The DNA for the CDR3 is TGTGCCAGCAGCCAAGATCCCCCGTCCTCCTACGAGCAGTACTTC. Translated: CASSQDPPSSYEQYF. The chain employs TRBV4-2 and TRBJ2-5; D gene ambiguous. The closer fit of TRBJ2-7 to the DNA end suggests the J call may be wrong. Germline-derived CDR1 and CDR2 are LGHNA and YNFKEQ. The CDR3 has 15 amino acids.

CDR3 nucleotide sequence: TGTGCCAGCAGTTATTACAATGGAAACACCATATATTTT. This codes for CASSYYNGNTIYF. This sequence joins TRBV6-5 and TRBJ1-3; D gene ambiguous. Trimming removed 3 bases from V and 3 bases from J, with 6 bases in between. Germline V gene sequence: CDR1 MNHEY, CDR2 SVGAGI. This CDR3 contains 13 residues.

The chain has TRBV5-1 and TRBJ2-2, with D unclear. Trimming shortened V by 0 bases and J by 3 bases, and 6 bases separated the two germline ends. The CDR3 runs to 14 residues. Germline V CDR1 and CDR2: SGHRS, YFSETQ. CDR3 sequence: CASSLASDTGELFF. The CDR3 DNA reads as TGCGCCAGCAGCTTGGCCTCAGACACCGGGGAGCTGTTTTTT.

This clone was seen only once. The rearrangement joins TRBV29-1 to TRBJ2-5; possible D gene TRBD1, 6 bases. The V end was cut by 4 bases, the J end by 2 bases, with 20 bases between. This CDR3 region has 16 residues. Looked up from germline, CDR1 is SQVTM and CDR2 is ANQGSEA. This CDR3 is CSVGPLRTATQETQYF. The CDR3 DNA follows: TGCAGCGTTGGTCCCCTTAGGACAGCTACACAAGAGACCCAGTACTTC.

Concerning this clone: The CDR3 does not close with the conserved phenylalanine or tryptophan, likely indicating a read error. The chain has TRBV30 and TRBJ1-2; D possibly corresponds to TRBD1 (5 bases). The germline V gene encodes CDR1 GTSNPN and CDR2 SVGIG (reference sequence). The length of the CDR3 is 13 residues. The V gene lost 5 bases and the J gene lost 7 bases, with 17 bases spanning the gap. CDR3 residues: CAWLARVVCGYTV. The CDR3 DNA reads TGTGCCTGGTTGGCCAGGGTTGTGTGTGGCTACACCGTC.

The chain employs TRBV18 and TRBJ2-4; 9 bases map to TRBD2. Germline CDR1 reads KGHSH; CDR2 reads LQKENI. This CDR3 is 21 amino acids long. Trimming at V came to 4 bases and at J to 0 bases, leaving 19 bases not matched to a gene. The CDR3 is CASSLRTSVNSGHLAKNIQYF. The CDR3 DNA follows: TGTGCCAGCTCACTCCGGACTAGCGTCAATTCGGGCCACTTAGCCAAAAACATTCAGTACTTC.

V is TRBV5-5 and J is TRBJ1-2, with TRBD1 as a possible D gene (6 bases). The CDR3 covers 14 residues. V gave up 10 bases and J gave up 1 base, with 17 bases separating them. The germline V gene has CDR1 SGHKS and CDR2 YYEKEE (reference sequence). The CDR3 bases are TGTGCCTCAAGCTTGGGCAGGGGTAACTATGGCTACACCTTC. Amino acids: CASSLGRGNYGYTF.

This sequence joins TRBV25-1 and TRBJ2-7; TRBD1 is a possible D gene (5 bases). V lost 1 base, J lost 12 bases, and 10 bases lay in between. The CDR3 spans 11 residues. The germline V gene has CDR1 MGHDK and CDR2 SYGVNS. The CDR3 DNA reads TGTGCCAGCAGTGAATTTGGTAGGGGGTACTTC. This sequence encodes CASSEFGRGYF.

The chain employs TRBV6-1 and TRBJ1-5, with D perhaps matching TRBD1 (6 bases). CDR1 MNHNS and CDR2 SASEGT come from the germline V gene. This CDR3 contains 15 residues. With 1 base removed from V and 4 bases from J, the gap between germline ends came to 11 bases. The CDR3, as DNA: TGTGCCAGCAGTGAAGTACAGGGTGGGAATCAGCCCCAGCATTTT. It yields the protein CASSEVQGGNQPQHF.

The chain has TRBV7-6 and TRBJ1-3; no firm D call. Germline V gives CDR1 SGHVS, CDR2 FNYEAQ. V lost 2 bases and J 1 base, leaving 3 bases between the germline ends. This CDR3 region has 13 residues. The DNA of the CDR3 is TGTGCCAGCAGCTTACCATCTGGAAACACCATATATTTT. Translation: CASSLPSGNTIYF.

V gene TRBV30 combines with J gene TRBJ1-5, with D uncertain. This CDR3 spans 15 amino acids. V lost 3 bases and J lost 2, with 14 bases in between. Germline CDR1 is GTSNPN and CDR2 is SVGIG (reference sequence). CDR3 sequence reads: CAWSNWQFGNQPQHF. The DNA for the CDR3 is TGTGCCTGGAGCAATTGGCAGTTTGGCAATCAGCCCCAGCATTTT. Looking up the rest from reference TRBV30 and TRBJ1-5 gives the full variable domain: SQTIHQWPATLVQPVGSPLSLECTVEGTSNPNLYWYRQAAGRGLQLLFYSVGIGQISSEVPQNLSASRPQDRQFILSSKKLLLSDSGFYLCAWSNWQFGNQPQHFGDGTRLSIL.

The chain joins TRBV7-8 to TRBJ1-1; 10 bases map to TRBD1. The germline CDR1 and CDR2 sequences are SGHVS and FQNEAQ. The ends lost 4 bases at V and 2 bases at J; junction bases unmatched: 7. The CDR3 is 16 amino acids. The CDR3 here is CASSSDRGPPNTEAFF. The CDR3 DNA reads TGTGCCAGCAGCTCAGACAGGGGGCCCCCCAACACTGAAGCTTTCTTT.

The chain joins TRBV6-5 to TRBJ2-1; TRBD2 might be the D (5 bases). The CDR3 is 15 amino acids. CDR1 and CDR2 from the germline V gene are MNHEY and SVGAGI. With 6 bases removed from V and 9 bases from J, the gap between germline ends came to 21 bases. Here the CDR3 reads CASRPTSWEPGEQFF. In DNA form, the CDR3 reads TGTGCCAGCAGACCCACTAGTTGGGAGCCTGGTGAGCAGTTCTTC.

This clone showed up just a few times. This chain uses TRBV4-2 with TRBJ2-7; a possible D gene is TRBD1 (6 bases). V lost 1 base, J lost 2 bases, and 15 bases lay in between. There are 16 residues in the CDR3. Germline values: CDR1 LGHNA, CDR2 YNFKEQ. DNA of the CDR3: TGTGCCAGCAGCCAAGTCTCCGGGACACATACCTACGAGCAGTACTTC. Residues: CASSQVSGTHTYEQYF.

This chain joins TRBV5-1 and TRBJ2-7; 8 bases match TRBD1. The germline gives CDR1 SGHRS, CDR2 YFSETQ. CDR3 length: 15 residues. The J segment lost 2 bases and the V segment lost 3 bases, leaving 7 bases of the junction unmatched. The chain's CDR3 is CASSWGTGETYEQYF. Here the CDR3 DNA reads TGCGCCAGCAGCTGGGGGACAGGTGAAACCTACGAGCAGTACTTC.

The chain has TRBV7-9 and TRBJ1-2; no clear D. CDR3 size: 13 residues. Between the trimmed V and J ends, which lost 2 bases and 6 bases, there was a span of 10 bases. The V gene's germline CDR1 is SEHNR and CDR2 FQNEAQ (reference sequence). The CDR3 region has the DNA TGTGCCAGCAGCTTATCTCTGGCAGATGGCTACACCTTC. Protein product: CASSLSLADGYTF.

The chain carries TRBV30 and TRBJ2-3, with 9 nucleotides matching TRBD2. Germline lookup yields CDR1 GTSNPN and CDR2 SVGIG (reference sequence). The J segment lost 4 bases and the V segment lost 2 bases, leaving 10 bases of the junction unmatched. The CDR3 runs to 16 residues. DNA for the CDR3: TGTGCCTGGAGTAGGATAGCGGGAGTGATCGCAGATACGCAGTATTTT. Its translation is CAWSRIAGVIADTQYF.

CDR3 DNA sequence: TGTGCCAGCAGCTTAGTACAGGCGGCATACCAAGAGACCCAGTACTTC. Its protein product is CASSLVQAAYQETQYF. This chain links TRBV7-8 with TRBJ2-5; maybe TRBD1 (5 bases). CDR1 and CDR2 from the germline V gene are SGHVS and FQNEAQ. This CDR3 has 16 residues. V shed 1 base and J shed 0 bases, with 12 bases lying between them.